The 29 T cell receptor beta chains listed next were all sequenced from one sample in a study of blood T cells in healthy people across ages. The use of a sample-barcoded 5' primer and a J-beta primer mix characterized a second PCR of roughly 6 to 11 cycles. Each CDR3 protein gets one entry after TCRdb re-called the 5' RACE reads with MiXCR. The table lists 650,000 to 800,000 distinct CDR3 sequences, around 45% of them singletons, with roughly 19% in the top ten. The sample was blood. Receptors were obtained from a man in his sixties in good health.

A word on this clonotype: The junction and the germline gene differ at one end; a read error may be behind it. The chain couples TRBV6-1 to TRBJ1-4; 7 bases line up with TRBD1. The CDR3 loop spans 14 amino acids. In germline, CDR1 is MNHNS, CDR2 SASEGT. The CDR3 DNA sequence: TGTGCCCGCAGGGAGGGGGCGAAGGATGAAAAACTGTTTTTT. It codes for CARREGAKDEKLFF.

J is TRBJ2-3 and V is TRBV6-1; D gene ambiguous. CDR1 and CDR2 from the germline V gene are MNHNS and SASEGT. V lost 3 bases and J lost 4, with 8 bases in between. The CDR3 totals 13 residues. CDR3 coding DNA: TGTGCCAGCAGTGACAGCGATTCAGATACGCAGTATTTT. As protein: CASSDSDSDTQYF.

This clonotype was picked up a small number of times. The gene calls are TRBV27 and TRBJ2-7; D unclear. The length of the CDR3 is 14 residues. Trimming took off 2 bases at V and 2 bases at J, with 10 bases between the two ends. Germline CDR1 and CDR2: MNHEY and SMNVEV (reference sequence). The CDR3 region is CASSLIGTTYEQYF. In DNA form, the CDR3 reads TGTGCCAGCAGTTTAATAGGAACTACCTACGAGCAGTACTTC.

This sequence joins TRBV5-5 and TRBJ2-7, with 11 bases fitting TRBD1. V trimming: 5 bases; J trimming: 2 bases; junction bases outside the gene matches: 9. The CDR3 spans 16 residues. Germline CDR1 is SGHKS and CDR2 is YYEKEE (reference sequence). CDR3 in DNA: TGTGCCAGCAGGCTCCCCGGGACAGGGGGGACCTACGAGCAGTACTTC. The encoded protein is CASRLPGTGGTYEQYF.

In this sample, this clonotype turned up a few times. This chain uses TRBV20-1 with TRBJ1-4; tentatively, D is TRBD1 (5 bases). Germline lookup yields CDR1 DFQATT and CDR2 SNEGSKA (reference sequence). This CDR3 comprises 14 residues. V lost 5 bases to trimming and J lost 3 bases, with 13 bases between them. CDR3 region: CSASTGRANEKLFF. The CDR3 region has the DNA TGCAGTGCTTCCACGGGCAGGGCTAATGAAAAACTGTTTTTT.

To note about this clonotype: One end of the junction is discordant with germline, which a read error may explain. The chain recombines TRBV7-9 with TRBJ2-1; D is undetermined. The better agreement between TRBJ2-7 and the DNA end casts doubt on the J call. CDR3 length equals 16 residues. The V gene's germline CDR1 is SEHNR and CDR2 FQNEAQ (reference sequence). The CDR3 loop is CAGSLIGVSSYNEQYF. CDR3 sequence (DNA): TGTGCCGGCAGCTTAATCGGAGTTAGCTCCTACAATGAGCAGTACTTC.

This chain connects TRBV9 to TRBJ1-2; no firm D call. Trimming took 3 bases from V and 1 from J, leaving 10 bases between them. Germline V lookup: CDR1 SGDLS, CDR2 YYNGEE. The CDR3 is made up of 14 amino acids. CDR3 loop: CASSADNLNYGYTF. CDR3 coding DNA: TGTGCCAGCAGCGCGGATAATCTTAACTATGGCTACACCTTC. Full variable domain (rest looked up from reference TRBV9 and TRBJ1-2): DSGVTQTPKHLITATGQRVTLRCSPRSGDLSVYWYQQSLDQGLQFLIQYYNGEERAKGNILERFSAQQFPDLHSELNLSSLELGDSALYFCASSADNLNYGYTFGSGTRLTVV.

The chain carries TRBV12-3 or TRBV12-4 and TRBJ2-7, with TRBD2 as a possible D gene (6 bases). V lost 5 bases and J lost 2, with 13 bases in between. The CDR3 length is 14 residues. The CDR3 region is CASSTRDSAYEQYF. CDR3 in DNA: TGTGCCAGCAGTACTCGGGACTCCGCCTACGAGCAGTACTTC.

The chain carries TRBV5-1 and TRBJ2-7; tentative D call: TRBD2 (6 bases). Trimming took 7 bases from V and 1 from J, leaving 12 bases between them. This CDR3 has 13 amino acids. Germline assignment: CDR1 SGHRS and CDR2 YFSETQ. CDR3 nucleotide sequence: TGCGCCAGCGGTTGGGACTCGTCCTACGAGCAGTACTTC. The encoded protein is CASGWDSSYEQYF.

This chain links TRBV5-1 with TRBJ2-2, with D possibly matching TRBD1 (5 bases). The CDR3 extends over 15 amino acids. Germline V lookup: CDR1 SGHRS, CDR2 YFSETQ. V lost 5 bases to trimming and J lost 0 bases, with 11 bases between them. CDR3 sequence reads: CASRQVNANTGELFF. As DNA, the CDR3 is TGCGCCAGCAGACAGGTGAACGCGAACACCGGGGAGCTGTTTTTT.

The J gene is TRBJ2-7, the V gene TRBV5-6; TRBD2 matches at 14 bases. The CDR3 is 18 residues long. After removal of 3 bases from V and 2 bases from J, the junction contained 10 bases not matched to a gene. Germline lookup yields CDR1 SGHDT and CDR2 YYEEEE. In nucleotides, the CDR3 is TGTGCCAGCAGCTCCCCCCTGGGACTAGCGGGGGTACCCTACGAGCAGTACTTC. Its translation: CASSSPLGLAGVPYEQYF.

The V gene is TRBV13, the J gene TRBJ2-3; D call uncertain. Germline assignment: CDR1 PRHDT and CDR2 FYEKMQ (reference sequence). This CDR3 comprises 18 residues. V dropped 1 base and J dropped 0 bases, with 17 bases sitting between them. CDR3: CASSLVKQTHASTDTQYF. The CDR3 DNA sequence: TGTGCCAGCAGCTTAGTGAAGCAGACACATGCAAGCACAGATACGCAGTATTTT.

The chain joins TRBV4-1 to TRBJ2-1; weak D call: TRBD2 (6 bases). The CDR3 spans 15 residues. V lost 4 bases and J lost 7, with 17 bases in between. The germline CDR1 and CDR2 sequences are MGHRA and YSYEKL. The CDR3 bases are TGCGCCAGCAGCCGACCCGGGAGATCTGGGAATGAGCAGTTCTTC. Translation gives CASSRPGRSGNEQFF.

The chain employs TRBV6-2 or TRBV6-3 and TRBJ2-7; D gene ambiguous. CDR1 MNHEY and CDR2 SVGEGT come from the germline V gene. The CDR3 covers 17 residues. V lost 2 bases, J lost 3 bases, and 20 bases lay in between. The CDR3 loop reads CASSYPGWATSFYEQYF. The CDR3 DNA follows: TGTGCCAGCAGTTACCCCGGGTGGGCCACCTCGTTCTACGAGCAGTACTTC.

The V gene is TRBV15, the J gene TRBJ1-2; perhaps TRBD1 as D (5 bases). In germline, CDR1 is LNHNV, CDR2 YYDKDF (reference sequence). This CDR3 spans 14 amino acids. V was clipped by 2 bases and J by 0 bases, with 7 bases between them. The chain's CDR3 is CATSRQGANYGYTF. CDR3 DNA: TGTGCCACCAGCAGACAGGGTGCTAACTATGGCTACACCTTC.

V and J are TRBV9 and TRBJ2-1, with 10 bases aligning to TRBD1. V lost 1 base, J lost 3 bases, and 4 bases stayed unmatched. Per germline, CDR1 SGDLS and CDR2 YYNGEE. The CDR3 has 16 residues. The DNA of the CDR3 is TGTGCCAGCAGCGTATCCGGGACAGGGGTCTACAATGAGCAGTTCTTC. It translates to CASSVSGTGVYNEQFF.

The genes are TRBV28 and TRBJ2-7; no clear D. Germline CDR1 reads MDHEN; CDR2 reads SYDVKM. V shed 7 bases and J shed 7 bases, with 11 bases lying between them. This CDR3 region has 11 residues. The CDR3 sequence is CASTNNNEQYF. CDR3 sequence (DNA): TGTGCCAGCACCAATAACAATGAGCAGTACTTC.

The CDR3 nucleotides are TGCGCCAGCAGCCAATCCGTTGACAGGGGTGATGAGCAGTACTTC. This translates into CASSQSVDRGDEQYF. The V call is TRBV4-1, the J call TRBJ2-5, with 8 bases fitting TRBD1. The CDR3 length is 15 residues. The junction had 13 bases not matched to a gene; V was cut back by 2 bases and J by 11 bases. CDR1 and CDR2 from the germline V gene are MGHRA and YSYEKL.

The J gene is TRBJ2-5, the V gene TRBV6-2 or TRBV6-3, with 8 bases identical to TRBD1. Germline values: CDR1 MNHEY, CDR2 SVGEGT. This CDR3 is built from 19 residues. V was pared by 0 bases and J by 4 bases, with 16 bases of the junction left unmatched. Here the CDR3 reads CASSYSTGAALLNRETQYF. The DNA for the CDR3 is TGTGCCAGCAGTTACTCGACAGGGGCCGCGCTCCTCAACAGAGAGACCCAGTACTTC.

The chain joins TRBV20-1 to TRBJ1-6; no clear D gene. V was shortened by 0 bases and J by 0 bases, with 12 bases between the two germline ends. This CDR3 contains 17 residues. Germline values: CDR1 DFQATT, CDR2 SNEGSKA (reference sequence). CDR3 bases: TGCAGTGCTAGAGATATGGAACGGGGCTCCTATAATTCACCCCTCCACTTT. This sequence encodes CSARDMERGSYNSPLHF.

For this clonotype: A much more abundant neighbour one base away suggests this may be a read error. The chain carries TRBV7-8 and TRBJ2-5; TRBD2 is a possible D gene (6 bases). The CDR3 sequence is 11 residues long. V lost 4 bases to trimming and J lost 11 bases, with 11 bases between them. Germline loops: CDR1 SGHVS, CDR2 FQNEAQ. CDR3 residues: CASSSIAEQYF. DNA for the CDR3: TGTGCCAGCAGCTCTATAGCGGAGCAGTACTTC.

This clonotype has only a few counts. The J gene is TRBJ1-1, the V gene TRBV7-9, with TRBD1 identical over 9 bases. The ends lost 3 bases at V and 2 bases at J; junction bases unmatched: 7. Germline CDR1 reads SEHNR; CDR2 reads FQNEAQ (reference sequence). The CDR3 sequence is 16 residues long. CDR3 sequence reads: CASSFGTGRVNTEAFF. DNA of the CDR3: TGTGCCAGCAGCTTTGGGACAGGGCGGGTAAACACTGAAGCTTTCTTT.

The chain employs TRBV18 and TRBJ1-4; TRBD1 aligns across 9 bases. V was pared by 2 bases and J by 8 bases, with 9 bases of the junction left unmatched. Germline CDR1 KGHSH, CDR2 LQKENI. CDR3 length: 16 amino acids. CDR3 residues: CASSPRWDRESEKLFF. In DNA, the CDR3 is TGTGCCAGCTCACCAAGGTGGGACAGGGAATCGGAAAAACTGTTTTTT.

The CDR3 DNA sequence: TGTGCCAGCAGCCAAGATAGGCGGGGGGCTCACGAGCAGTACTTC. Translation: CASSQDRRGAHEQYF. This sequence joins TRBV3-1 and TRBJ2-7; 8 bases agree with TRBD2. Trimming removed 0 bases from V and 5 bases from J; junction bases left unmatched: 6. The CDR3 totals 15 residues. Germline CDR1 and CDR2: LGHDT and YNNKEL (reference sequence).

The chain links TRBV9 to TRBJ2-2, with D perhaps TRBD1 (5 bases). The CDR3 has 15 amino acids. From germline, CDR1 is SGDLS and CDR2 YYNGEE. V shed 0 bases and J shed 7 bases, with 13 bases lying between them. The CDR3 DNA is TGTGCCAGCAGCGTAGCTGGGGCAGTTGTCGGGGAGCTGTTTTTT. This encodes CASSVAGAVVGELFF.

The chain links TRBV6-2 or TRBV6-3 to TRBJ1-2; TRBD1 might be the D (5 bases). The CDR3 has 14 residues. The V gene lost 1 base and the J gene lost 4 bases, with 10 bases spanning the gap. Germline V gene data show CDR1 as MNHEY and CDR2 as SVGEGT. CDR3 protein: CASSYWGETYGYTF. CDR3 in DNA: TGTGCCAGCAGTTACTGGGGGGAAACCTATGGCTACACCTTC.

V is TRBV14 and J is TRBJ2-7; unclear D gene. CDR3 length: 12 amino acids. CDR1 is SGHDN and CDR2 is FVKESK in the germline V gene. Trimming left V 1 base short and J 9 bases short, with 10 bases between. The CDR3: CASSQVGPGQYF. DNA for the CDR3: TGTGCCAGCAGCCAAGTGGGTCCCGGGCAGTACTTC.

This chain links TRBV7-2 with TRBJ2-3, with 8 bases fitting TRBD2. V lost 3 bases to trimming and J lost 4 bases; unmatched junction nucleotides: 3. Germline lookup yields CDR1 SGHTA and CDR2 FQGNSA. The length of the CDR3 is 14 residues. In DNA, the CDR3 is TGTGCCAGCAGCTTCGGGGGGGCCGCAGATACGCAGTATTTT. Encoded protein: CASSFGGAADTQYF.

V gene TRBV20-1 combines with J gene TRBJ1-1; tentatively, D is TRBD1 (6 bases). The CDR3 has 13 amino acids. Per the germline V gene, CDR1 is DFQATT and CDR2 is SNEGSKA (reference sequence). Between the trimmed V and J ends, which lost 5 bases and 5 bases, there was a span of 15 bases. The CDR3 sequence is CSAQQGLGTEAFF. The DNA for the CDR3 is TGCAGTGCTCAACAGGGACTCGGAACTGAAGCTTTCTTT.